Listed below are T cell receptor beta chains from one sample, sequenced in a study of blood T cell repertoires in COVID-19. Clones were read by immunoSEQ multiplex PCR, and TCRdb kept only the in-frame ones, dropping some. The sample gives about 110,000 clones, approximately 81% of which show up once; 3% to 3.5% is in the top ten. Source material: peripheral blood. The source of these receptors is a man aged 40-49 years with acute or convalescent COVID-19. The CDR3 runs from the conserved cysteine through the conserved F or W. Fields, in order: J gene, V gene, clone size, D gene, CDR3 length, CDR3 protein, CDR3 DNA. A D gene is named only where the DNA matches it firmly. The size field is filled for only some rows; it gives once, few, many or a size class.

TRBJ1-3 | TRBV19 | NA | NA | 15 | CASQSKRVAGNTIYF | TGTGCCAGTCAATCGAAGAGGGTTGCTGGAAACACCATATATTTT
TRBJ2-7 | TRBV6-6 | NA | TRBD2 | 16 | CASSYYTSGGEYEQYF | TGTGCCAGCAGTTACTACACAAGCGGGGGGGAATACGAGCAGTACTTC
TRBJ2-3 | TRBV6-6 | NA | TRBD2 | 19 | CASSPPPGLAGGGTDTQYF | TGTGCCAGCAGTCCCCCACCGGGACTAGCGGGGGGGGGCACAGATACGCAGTATTTT
TRBJ1-6 | TRBV19 | NA | NA | 14 | CASSRGGENSPLHF | TGTGCCAGTAGTAGGGGGGGCGAGAATTCACCCCTCCACTTT
TRBJ1-1 | TRBV3-1/TRBV3-2 | once | NA | 13 | CASSQEWGGEAFF | TGTGCCAGCAGCCAAGAATGGGGCGGCGAAGCTTTCTTT
TRBJ1-5 | TRBV6-2/TRBV6-3 | NA | NA | 15 | CASSYPGSGNQPQHF | TGTGCCAGCAGTTACCCGGGGTCCGGCAATCAGCCCCAGCATTTT
TRBJ1-3 | TRBV7-2 | NA | TRBD1 | 15 | CASSSWTGGGNTIYF | TGTGCCAGCAGCTCCTGGACAGGGGGCGGAAACACCATATATTTT
TRBJ2-7 | TRBV12-3/TRBV12-4 | NA | NA | 13 | CASGRAGPYEQYF | TGTGCCAGCGGCAGAGCGGGCCCCTACGAGCAGTACTTC
TRBJ2-7 | TRBV27 | once | NA | 13 | CASSSRTQYEQYF | TGTGCCAGCAGTTCGAGGACACAATACGAGCAGTACTTC
TRBJ2-1 | TRBV5-1 | NA | NA | 13 | CASSLRQPNEQFF | TGCGCCAGCAGCCTTCGACAGCCCAATGAGCAGTTCTTC
TRBJ1-5 | TRBV5-4 | NA | TRBD1 | 18 | CANPYAFTGTGTNQPQHF | TGTGCCAACCCGTATGCCTTCACCGGGACAGGGACAAATCAGCCCCAGCATTTT
TRBJ1-1 | TRBV7-9 | NA | TRBD1 | 16 | CASSAGQGADSTEAFF | TGTGCCAGCAGCGCGGGACAGGGGGCGGATAGCACTGAAGCTTTCTTT
TRBJ2-3 | TRBV18 | NA | NA | 16 | CASSPLNSKVTDTQYF | TGTGCCAGCTCACCACTCAACAGTAAGGTCACAGATACGCAGTATTTT
TRBJ1-5 | TRBV5-4 | few | NA | 13 | CASSLAVDQPQHF | TGTGCCAGCAGCTTGGCCGTAGATCAGCCCCAGCATTTT
TRBJ2-3 | TRBV11-2 | NA | NA | 17 | CASSPRLGGDGADTQYF | TGTGCCAGCAGCCCCCGACTGGGCGGGGATGGGGCAGATACGCAGTATTTT
TRBJ1-5 | TRBV19 | NA | NA | 14 | CASSITAGNQPQHF | TGTGCCAGTAGTATAACGGCGGGAAACCAGCCCCAGCATTTT
TRBJ2-2 | TRBV12-3/TRBV12-4 | NA | NA | 13 | CASSLTLVGELFF | TGTGCCAGCAGTTTGACATTGGTCGGGGAGCTGTTTTTT
TRBJ2-7 | TRBV10-1 | NA | NA | 13 | CASSESAGWEQYF | TGCGCCAGCAGTGAGTCGGCAGGGTGGGAGCAGTACTTC
TRBJ1-3 | TRBV10-3 | NA | NA | 12 | CAINDSGNTIYF | TGTGCCATCAATGACAGTGGAAACACCATATATTTT
TRBJ2-2 | TRBV7-2 | NA | NA | 13 | CASSASLGGELFF | TGTGCCAGCAGCGCGTCTCTAGGCGGGGAGCTGTTTTTT
TRBJ2-7 | TRBV27 | NA | TRBD1 | 19 | CASSLEGDRGRVYSYEQYF | TGTGCCAGCAGTTTAGAAGGGGACAGGGGGCGCGTTTACTCCTACGAGCAGTACTTC
TRBJ2-2 | TRBV5-1 | NA | NA | 12 | CASSLAVGELFF | TGCGCCAGCAGCTTGGCCGTCGGGGAGCTGTTTTTT
TRBJ1-3 | TRBV2 | NA | NA | 17 | CASSEGTAKSLRNTIYF | TGTGCCAGCAGTGAAGGGACAGCCAAATCTCTGAGAAACACCATATATTTT
TRBJ2-5 | TRBV24-1 | NA | NA | 15 | CATSDRRGRIETQYF | TGTGCCACCAGTGATCGGCGGGGGCGGATAGAGACCCAGTACTTC
TRBJ2-3 | TRBV7-6 | NA | TRBD2 | 17 | CASSPYPSGGGTDTQYF | TGTGCCAGCAGCCCGTACCCAAGCGGGGGGGGCACAGATACGCAGTATTTT
TRBJ1-3 | TRBV14 | once | NA | 14 | CASSPITGGNTIYF | TGTGCCAGCAGCCCCATAACAGGGGGAAACACCATATATTTT
TRBJ2-3 | TRBV6-2/TRBV6-3 | NA | TRBD2 | 14 | CASIPRGGTDTQYF | TGTGCCAGCATCCCACGGGGGGGCACAGATACGCAGTATTTT
TRBJ2-7 | TRBV19 | NA | TRBD1 | 14 | CATLPGQGSYEQYF | TGTGCCACTCTGCCGGGACAGGGGTCCTACGAGCAGTACTTC
TRBJ1-5 | TRBV2 | few | TRBD1 | 15 | CASSENRGREQPQHF | TGTGCCAGCAGTGAAAACAGGGGGCGCGAACAGCCCCAGCATTTT
TRBJ2-1 | TRBV24-1 | few | NA | 15 | CATSDFSLGYNEQFF | TGTGCCACCAGTGATTTTAGCCTAGGCTACAATGAGCAGTTCTTC
TRBJ2-5 | TRBV6-2/TRBV6-3 | NA | TRBD2 | 18 | CASSYSVGLAGDQETQYF | TGTGCCAGCAGTTACTCGGTTGGGCTAGCGGGGGACCAAGAGACCCAGTACTTC
TRBJ1-2 | TRBV10-1 | few | NA | 13 | CASSAAVSYGYTF | TGCGCCAGCAGTGCGGCGGTTTCCTATGGCTACACCTTC
TRBJ1-2 | TRBV7-3 | NA | TRBD1 | 14 | CASSLGQGADGYTF | TGTGCCAGCAGCTTAGGACAGGGGGCCGATGGCTACACCTTC
TRBJ1-3 | TRBV5-1 | once | NA | 15 | CASSWGQSSGNTIYF | TGCGCCAGCAGCTGGGGCCAGAGCTCTGGAAACACCATATATTTT
TRBJ2-3 | TRBV18 | once | TRBD1 | 16 | CASSPRTGPGTDTQYF | TGTGCCAGCTCACCTAGGACAGGGCCGGGCACAGATACGCAGTATTTT
TRBJ2-7 | TRBV7-9 | NA | NA | 17 | CASSPGPKSGLAYEQYF | TGTGCCAGCAGCCCTGGCCCAAAAAGCGGGTTAGCCTACGAGCAGTACTTC
TRBJ2-1 | TRBV30 | NA | NA | 14 | CAWSLYRVGAEQFF | TGTGCCTGGAGTCTCTACCGGGTGGGGGCTGAGCAGTTCTTC
TRBJ1-4 | TRBV7-9 | NA | NA | 11 | CASSLREKLFF | TGTGCCAGCAGCCTCCGGGAAAAACTGTTTTTT
TRBJ1-1 | TRBV6-2/TRBV6-3 | NA | NA | 14 | CASSYRGTDTEAFF | TGTGCCAGCAGTTACAGGGGTACGGACACTGAAGCTTTCTTT
TRBJ2-5 | TRBV12-3/TRBV12-4 | NA | NA | 12 | CASSLFGETQYF | TGTGCCAGCAGTTTGTTCGGGGAGACCCAGTACTTC
TRBJ1-1 | TRBV19 | NA | NA | 11 | CASGGFTEAFF | TGTGCCAGTGGGGGGTTCACTGAAGCTTTCTTT
TRBJ2-1 | TRBV9 | NA | NA | 11 | CASSDGEEQFF | TGTGCCAGCAGCGATGGTGAGGAGCAGTTCTTC
TRBJ1-4 | TRBV7-9 | NA | NA | 14 | CASSLVQAGEKLFF | TGTGCCAGCAGCTTAGTTCAGGCGGGGGAAAAACTGTTTTTT
TRBJ1-1 | TRBV5-6 | NA | TRBD1 | 13 | CASSWGQGTEAFF | TGTGCCAGCAGCTGGGGACAGGGCACTGAAGCTTTCTTT
TRBJ2-2 | TRBV27 | NA | TRBD1 | 16 | CASTYRRDRATGELFF | TGTGCCAGCACCTACCGTCGGGACAGGGCCACCGGGGAGCTGTTTTTT
TRBJ2-4 | TRBV23-1 | NA | TRBD2 | 19 | CASSQGTALAGLAKNIQYF | TGCGCCAGCAGTCAAGGGACGGCGCTAGCGGGTTTGGCCAAAAACATTCAGTACTTC
TRBJ1-1 | TRBV15 | NA | NA | 14 | CATSRERVGTEAFF | TGTGCCACCAGCAGGGAGAGGGTGGGGACTGAAGCTTTCTTT
TRBJ2-1 | TRBV12-5 | NA | TRBD2 | 17 | CASGLVRAGGHYNEQFF | TGTGCTAGTGGTTTGGTACGAGCGGGGGGCCATTACAATGAGCAGTTCTTC
TRBJ2-6 | TRBV30 | NA | NA | 15 | CAWSLKGLGANVLTF | TGTGCCTGGAGTTTGAAGGGGCTTGGGGCCAACGTCCTGACTTTC